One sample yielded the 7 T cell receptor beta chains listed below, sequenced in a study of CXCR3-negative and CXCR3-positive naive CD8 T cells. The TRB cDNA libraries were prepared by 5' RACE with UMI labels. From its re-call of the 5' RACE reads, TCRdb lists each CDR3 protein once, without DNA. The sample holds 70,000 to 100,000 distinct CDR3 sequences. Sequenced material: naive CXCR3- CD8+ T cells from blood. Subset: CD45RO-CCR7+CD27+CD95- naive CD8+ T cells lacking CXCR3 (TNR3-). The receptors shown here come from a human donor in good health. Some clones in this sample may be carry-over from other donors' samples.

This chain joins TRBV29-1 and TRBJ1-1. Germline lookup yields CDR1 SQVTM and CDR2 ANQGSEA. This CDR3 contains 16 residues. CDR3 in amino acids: CSVEDRAGTLNTEAFF.

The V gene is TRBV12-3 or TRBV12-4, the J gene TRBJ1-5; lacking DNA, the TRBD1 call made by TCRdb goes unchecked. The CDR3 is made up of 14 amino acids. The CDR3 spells CASKTGQAYQPQHF.

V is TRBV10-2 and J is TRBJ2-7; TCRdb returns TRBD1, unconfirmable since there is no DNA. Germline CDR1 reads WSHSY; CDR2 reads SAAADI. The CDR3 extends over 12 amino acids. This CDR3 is CATAPVSYEQYF.

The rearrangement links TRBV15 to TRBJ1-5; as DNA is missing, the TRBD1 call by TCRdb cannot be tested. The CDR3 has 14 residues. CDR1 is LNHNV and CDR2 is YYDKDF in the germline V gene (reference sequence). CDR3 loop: CATSSDMGAQPQHF. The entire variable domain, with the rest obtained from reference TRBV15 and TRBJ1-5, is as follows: DAMVIQNPRYQVTQFGKPVTLSCSQTLNHNVMYWYQQKSSQAPKLLFHYYDKDFNNEADTPDNFQSRRPNTSFCFLDIRSPGLGDTAMYLCATSSDMGAQPQHFGDGTRLSIL.

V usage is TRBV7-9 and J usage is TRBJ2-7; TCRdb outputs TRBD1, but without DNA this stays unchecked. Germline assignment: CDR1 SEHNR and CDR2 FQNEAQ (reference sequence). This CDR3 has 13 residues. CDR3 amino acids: CASSLPGGYEQYF. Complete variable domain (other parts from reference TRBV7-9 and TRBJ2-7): DTGVSQNPRHKITKRGQNVTFRCDPISEHNRLYWYRQTLGQGPEFLTYFQNEAQLEKSRLLSDRFSAERPKGSFSTLEIQRTEQGDSAMYLCASSLPGGYEQYFGPGTRLTVT.

CDR3 amino acids: CASSQGPENTGELFF. The chain uses TRBV4-2 and TRBJ2-2. Germline V gene lookup returns CDR1 LGHNA and CDR2 YNFKEQ. This CDR3 has 15 amino acids.

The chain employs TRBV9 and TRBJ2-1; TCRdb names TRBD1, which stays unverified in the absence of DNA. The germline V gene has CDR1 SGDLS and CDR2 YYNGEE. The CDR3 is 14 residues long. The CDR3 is CASSAGQPGSEQFF.